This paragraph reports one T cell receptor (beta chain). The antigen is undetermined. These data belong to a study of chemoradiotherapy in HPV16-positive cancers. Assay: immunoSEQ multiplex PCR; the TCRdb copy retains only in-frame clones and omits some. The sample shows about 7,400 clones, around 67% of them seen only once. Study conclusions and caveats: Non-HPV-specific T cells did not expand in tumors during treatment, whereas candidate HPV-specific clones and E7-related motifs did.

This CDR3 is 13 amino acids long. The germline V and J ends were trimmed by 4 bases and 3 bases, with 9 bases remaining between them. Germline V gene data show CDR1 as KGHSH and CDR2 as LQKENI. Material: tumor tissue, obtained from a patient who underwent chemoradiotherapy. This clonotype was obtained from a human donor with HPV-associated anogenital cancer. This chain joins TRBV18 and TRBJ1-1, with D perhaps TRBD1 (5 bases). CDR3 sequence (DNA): TGTGCCAGCTCACGGGGGGGGGACACTGAAGCTTTCTTT. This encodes CASSRGGDTEAFF. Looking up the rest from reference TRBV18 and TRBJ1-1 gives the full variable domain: NAGVMQNPRHLVRRRGQEARLRCSPMKGHSHVYWYRQLPEEGLKFMVYLQKENIIDESGMPKERFSAEFPKEGPSILRIQQVVRGDSAAYFCASSRGGDTEAFFGQGTRLTVV.